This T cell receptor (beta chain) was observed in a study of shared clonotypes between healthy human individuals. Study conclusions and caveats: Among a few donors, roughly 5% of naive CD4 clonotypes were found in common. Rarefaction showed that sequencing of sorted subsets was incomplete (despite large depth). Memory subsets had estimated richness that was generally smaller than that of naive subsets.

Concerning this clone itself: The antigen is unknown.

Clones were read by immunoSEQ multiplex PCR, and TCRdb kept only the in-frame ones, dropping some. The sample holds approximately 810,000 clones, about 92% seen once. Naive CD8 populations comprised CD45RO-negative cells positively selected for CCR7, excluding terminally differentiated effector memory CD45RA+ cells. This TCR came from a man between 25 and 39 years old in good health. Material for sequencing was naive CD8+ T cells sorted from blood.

CDR3 nucleotide sequence: TGTGCCAGCAGTCCCGTACAGGGCCCCCGCAACGAGCAGTACTTC. Its translation: CASSPVQGPRNEQYF. The V and J genes are TRBV27 and TRBJ2-7; D is perhaps TRBD1 (6 bases). The CDR3 has 15 residues. Germline V gene sequence: CDR1 MNHEY, CDR2 SMNVEV (reference sequence). Trimming shortened V by 5 bases and J by 5 bases, and 19 bases separated the two germline ends.